This T cell receptor beta chain stems from a study of circulating CD8 cells and anti-PD-1 response in melanoma. About the study: Complete or partial response defined responders; stable or progressive disease, non-responders. Whole-study results and caveats: Clonotype sharing was highest between DPOS and TIGIT subsets. PD-1 and DPOS subsets showed similar, higher clonality than DNEG.

Germline loops: CDR1 LNHDA, CDR2 SQIVND (reference sequence). The CDR3 extends over 14 amino acids. The V end was cut by 5 bases, the J end by 4 bases, with 11 bases between. By sample fraction, this clonotype is medium-sized. The antigen is undetermined. TCR libraries were prepared from about 16 ng of total RNA with the QIAseq Immune Repertoire TCR panel. Via MiXCR, TCRdb re-called the reads, giving one row per CDR3 protein. The sample holds more than 1,000 distinct CDR3 sequences; roughly 8% are singletons and the top ten take just under 6%. Four subsets defined by PD-1 and/or TIGIT were sorted from live CD3+CD8+TCRalphabeta+ cells.

The sequencing here drew on CD8+ T cells from PBMCs, taken at baseline or after one month of anti-PD-1 therapy (not recorded which). The chain links TRBV19 to TRBJ2-2, with a possible D match to TRBD1 (5 bases). This TCR came from a human donor with melanoma. DNA for the CDR3: TGTGCCAGTAGTCCCTATAGGGGCACCGGGGAGCTGTTTTTT. It specifies CASSPYRGTGELFF.